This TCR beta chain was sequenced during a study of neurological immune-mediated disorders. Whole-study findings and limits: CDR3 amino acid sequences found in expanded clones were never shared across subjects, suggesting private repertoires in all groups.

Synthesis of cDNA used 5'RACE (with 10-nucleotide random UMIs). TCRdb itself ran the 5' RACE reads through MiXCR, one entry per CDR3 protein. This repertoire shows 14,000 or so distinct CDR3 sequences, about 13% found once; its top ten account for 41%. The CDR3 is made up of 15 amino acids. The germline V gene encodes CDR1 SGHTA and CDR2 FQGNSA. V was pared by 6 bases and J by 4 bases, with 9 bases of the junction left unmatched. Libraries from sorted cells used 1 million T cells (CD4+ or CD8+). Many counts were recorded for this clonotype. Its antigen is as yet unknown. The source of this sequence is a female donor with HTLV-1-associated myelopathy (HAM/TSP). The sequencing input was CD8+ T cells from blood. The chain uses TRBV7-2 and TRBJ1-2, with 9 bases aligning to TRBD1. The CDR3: CASRPPGQGLYGYTF. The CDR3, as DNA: TGTGCCAGCAGGCCCCCGGGACAGGGACTCTATGGCTACACCTTC.